The 19 T cell receptor beta chains below were found in one sample sequenced in a study of cytomegalovirus exposure and HLA in healthy donors. The PCR used 60 Vbeta and 13 Jbeta primers. Here immunoSEQ multiplex PCR was the method, and the copy in TCRdb shows in-frame clones only, minus some. The data hold 150,000 to 190,000 clones, with about three quarters observed a single time. Material for sequencing was PBMCs. The receptors come from a young man in good health and CMV-seronegative.

The chain uses TRBV4-3 and TRBJ2-7; 16 positions match TRBD2. The CDR3 is 20 amino acids. From germline, CDR1 is LGHNA and CDR2 YSLEER. V shed 0 bases, J shed 1 base, and the junction held 9 bases outside the gene matches. Here the CDR3 DNA reads TGCGCCAGCAGCCAAGATGGTCCGGGACTAGCGGGAGGGCGGTCCTACGAGCAGTACTTC. Its translation is CASSQDGPGLAGGRSYEQYF.

This clone was detected a few times. CDR3 bases: TGTGCCAGCAGTTACCGCGGACAGGGGGTGAACAATGAGCAGTTCTTC. This sequence encodes CASSYRGQGVNNEQFF. The chain couples TRBV6-5 to TRBJ2-1; 10 nucleotides line up with TRBD1. Germline CDR1 is MNHEY and CDR2 is SVGAGI. The junction had 6 bases not matched to a gene; V was cut back by 2 bases and J by 5 bases. The CDR3 covers 16 residues.

This chain links TRBV25-1 with TRBJ2-1; 12 bases map to TRBD2. The CDR3 sequence is 15 residues long. Germline lookup yields CDR1 MGHDK and CDR2 SYGVNS. J gave up 6 bases and V 1 base, and 1 base lay outside the gene matches. The CDR3 sequence: CASSELTSGSNEQFF. The DNA for the CDR3 is TGTGCCAGCAGTGAATTGACTAGCGGGAGCAATGAGCAGTTCTTC.

The gene calls are TRBV7-2 and TRBJ1-1; D gene unclear. The CDR3 totals 13 residues. The germline gives CDR1 SGHTA, CDR2 FQGNSA. V shed 8 bases and J shed 1 base, with 11 bases lying between them. CDR3 amino acids: CASGALQNTEAFF. DNA for the CDR3: TGTGCCAGCGGAGCCCTCCAGAACACTGAAGCTTTCTTT.

This chain uses TRBV15 with TRBJ2-3, with D possibly TRBD2 on 6 matching bases. Germline V CDR1 and CDR2: LNHNV, YYDKDF (reference sequence). The CDR3 runs 18 residues. Trimming took off 1 base at V and 2 bases at J, with 19 bases between the two ends. Here the CDR3 DNA reads TGTGCCACCAGCAGAGCTATCGAATCCGGGACTTTCACAGATACGCAGTATTTT. Protein product: CATSRAIESGTFTDTQYF.

This clone was observed a handful of times. The chain employs TRBV7-2 and TRBJ2-2; 7 bases fit TRBD2. The trim removed 0 bases at V and 6 bases at J, leaving 4 bases unmatched. The V gene's germline CDR1 is SGHTA and CDR2 FQGNSA. The CDR3 is 15 residues long. The CDR3 loop reads CASSLAAGVPGELFF. CDR3 sequence (DNA): TGTGCCAGCAGCTTAGCGGCGGGGGTCCCCGGGGAGCTGTTTTTT.

This clone occurred once. This chain links TRBV7-2 with TRBJ1-6; a possible D gene is TRBD1 (5 bases). This CDR3 is built from 13 residues. Germline V CDR1 and CDR2: SGHTA, FQGNSA. The V and J ends lost 7 bases and 10 bases respectively, with 14 bases between them. The CDR3 loop is CASTYGGISPLHF. Written as DNA, the CDR3 is TGTGCCAGCACCTACGGGGGTATCTCACCCCTCCACTTT.

This rearrangement joins TRBV7-9 to TRBJ2-1, with 12 positions matching TRBD2. V shed 4 bases, J shed 3 bases, and the junction held 10 bases outside the gene matches. CDR1 and CDR2 (germline): SEHNR, FQNEAQ (reference sequence). The CDR3 is 18 residues long. CDR3: CASSSTRTSGNYYNEQFF. The CDR3 nucleotides read TGTGCCAGCAGCTCCACCCGGACTAGCGGGAATTACTACAATGAGCAGTTCTTC.

The genes are TRBV27 and TRBJ2-1; unclear D gene. The CDR3 contains 17 residues. Germline V lookup: CDR1 MNHEY, CDR2 SMNVEV (reference sequence). Trimming shortened V by 0 bases and J by 3 bases, and 15 bases separated the two germline ends. The CDR3 region is CASSLSSPTLLYNEQFF. As DNA, the CDR3 is TGTGCCAGCAGTTTATCTTCCCCAACTTTGCTCTACAATGAGCAGTTCTTC.

The rearrangement uses TRBV7-8 and TRBJ2-3; 7 bases map to TRBD2. Germline V CDR1 and CDR2: SGHVS, FQNEAQ. The CDR3 is 13 residues long. V shed 5 bases and J 4 bases; nucleotides not matched to a gene: 3. The CDR3 spells CASSRLAADTQYF. For the CDR3, the DNA is TGTGCCAGCAGCAGACTAGCAGCAGATACGCAGTATTTT.

Points on this clone: Other DNA sequences in this sample translate to the same CDR3. This rearrangement joins TRBV5-1 to TRBJ2-7; 7 nucleotides agree with TRBD1. The CDR3 spans 14 residues. The germline V gene has CDR1 SGHRS and CDR2 YFSETQ. Losses at the gene ends were 0 bases for V and 3 bases for J; bases not matched to a gene: 3. CDR3 amino acids: CASSLGGQSYEQYF. The CDR3 region has the DNA TGCGCCAGCAGCTTGGGGGGACAGAGCTACGAGCAGTACTTC.

The V call is TRBV28, the J call TRBJ1-2; 12 bases agree with TRBD1. V lost 1 base and J lost 6; bases outside the gene matches: 6. CDR3 length: 16 amino acids. Germline CDR1 reads MDHEN; CDR2 reads SYDVKM. In DNA, the CDR3 is TGTGCCAGCAGTTTATTTCTACGGGACAGGGGGCATGGCTACACCTTC. It specifies CASSLFLRDRGHGYTF.

This clone was found a few times. The V and J genes are TRBV5-4 and TRBJ2-5; 9 bases align to TRBD2. J lost 2 bases, V lost 4 bases, and 9 bases had no gene match. The CDR3 consists of 16 residues. The germline gives CDR1 SGHNT, CDR2 YYREEE (reference sequence). CDR3 residues: CASSSRRTSEQETQYF. CDR3 in DNA: TGTGCCAGCAGCAGCCGACGGACTAGCGAGCAAGAGACCCAGTACTTC.

The CDR3 sequence: CASSHGRAGVNEQFF. CDR3 sequence (DNA): TGTGCCAGCAGTCACGGACGGGCGGGAGTGAATGAGCAGTTCTTC. The chain is built from TRBV6-6 and TRBJ2-1, with TRBD2 matching over 7 bases. Germline V gene lookup returns CDR1 MNHNY and CDR2 SVGAGI (reference sequence). V was clipped by 5 bases and J by 7 bases; unmatched bases: 11. There are 15 residues in the CDR3.

The CDR3, as DNA: TGTGCCAGCAGCGTTCAGGGGGCTGGGGCAGATACGCAGTATTTT. This gives the protein CASSVQGAGADTQYF. This chain connects TRBV9 to TRBJ2-3; 8 bases agree with TRBD1. This CDR3 contains 15 residues. Trimming removed 2 bases from V and 4 bases from J; junction bases left unmatched: 6. Germline V CDR1 and CDR2: SGDLS, YYNGEE. Full variable domain (rest looked up from reference TRBV9 and TRBJ2-3): DSGVTQTPKHLITATGQRVTLRCSPRSGDLSVYWYQQSLDQGLQFLIQYYNGEERAKGNILERFSAQQFPDLHSELNLSSLELGDSALYFCASSVQGAGADTQYFGPGTRLTVL.

The chain links TRBV25-1 to TRBJ2-7; 8 nucleotides align to TRBD1. Trimming removed 4 bases from V and 1 base from J; junction bases left unmatched: 0. The CDR3 totals 13 residues. CDR1 MGHDK and CDR2 SYGVNS come from the germline V gene. DNA for the CDR3: TGTGCCAGCAGTGGGGACAGGTCCTACGAGCAGTACTTC. Its translation is CASSGDRSYEQYF.

The chain joins TRBV27 to TRBJ2-5; weak D call: TRBD2 (6 bases). The J call is doubtful: the DNA matches TRBJ2-7 better. CDR1 is MNHEY, CDR2 SMNVEV, per germline (reference sequence). The CDR3 sequence is 15 residues long. The CDR3, as DNA: TGTGCCAGCAGTCCCTCCCTAGCGCTACTCTACGAGCAGTACTTC. This sequence encodes CASSPSLALLYEQYF.

In regard to this clone: The junction does not match germline at one end; this may be a read error. The gene calls are TRBV28 and TRBJ2-7; 10 nucleotides match TRBD2. Germline V CDR1 and CDR2: MDHEN, SYDVKM. The CDR3 is 15 residues long. Here the CDR3 DNA reads TGTGCCAGCAGCGGTGGAGCGGGAGGGCCCCTACGAGGGGACTTC. Its translation: CASSGGAGGPLRGDF.

In its sample, this clone was seen a few times. Written as DNA, the CDR3 is TGTGCCACGAGACAGGGGGCGAGCTCACCCCTCCACTTT. Translated, it gives CATRQGASSPLHF. V usage is TRBV6-5 and J usage is TRBJ1-6, with 10 bases matching TRBD1. Germline assignment: CDR1 MNHEY and CDR2 SVGAGI. V shed 10 bases and J 10 bases; nucleotides not matched to a gene: 7. The CDR3 runs 13 residues.